The sequence of this T cell receptor beta chain was determined in a study of identifying expanded T cells in peripheral blood. Collection occurred without any documented infections or immune events in donors. With regard to this clone: Its specificity is not known.

This CDR3 comprises 15 residues. CDR1 and CDR2 from the germline V gene are SGHTA and FQGTGA. V was clipped by 2 bases and J by 6 bases; unmatched bases: 3. Clones were sequenced by immunoSEQ multiplex PCR, and TCRdb holds only the in-frame ones, with some missing. Of around 82,000 clones listed, about 83% are singletons. General study results and limits: Differentially abundant clones: roughly 1.3 between replicates, around 17 at two to three weeks, roughly 18 at four. Variance in clone template counts between roughly two-week samples significantly increased with total template count across all healthy donors.

The sample consisted of blood. The chain links TRBV7-3 to TRBJ2-1; the match to TRBD2 covers 11 bases. This clonotype was obtained from a person aged 18 to 75 in good health. CDR3 DNA: TGTGCCAGCAGCTTAGGACTAGCGGGCACCAATGAGCAGTTCTTC. This sequence encodes CASSLGLAGTNEQFF.